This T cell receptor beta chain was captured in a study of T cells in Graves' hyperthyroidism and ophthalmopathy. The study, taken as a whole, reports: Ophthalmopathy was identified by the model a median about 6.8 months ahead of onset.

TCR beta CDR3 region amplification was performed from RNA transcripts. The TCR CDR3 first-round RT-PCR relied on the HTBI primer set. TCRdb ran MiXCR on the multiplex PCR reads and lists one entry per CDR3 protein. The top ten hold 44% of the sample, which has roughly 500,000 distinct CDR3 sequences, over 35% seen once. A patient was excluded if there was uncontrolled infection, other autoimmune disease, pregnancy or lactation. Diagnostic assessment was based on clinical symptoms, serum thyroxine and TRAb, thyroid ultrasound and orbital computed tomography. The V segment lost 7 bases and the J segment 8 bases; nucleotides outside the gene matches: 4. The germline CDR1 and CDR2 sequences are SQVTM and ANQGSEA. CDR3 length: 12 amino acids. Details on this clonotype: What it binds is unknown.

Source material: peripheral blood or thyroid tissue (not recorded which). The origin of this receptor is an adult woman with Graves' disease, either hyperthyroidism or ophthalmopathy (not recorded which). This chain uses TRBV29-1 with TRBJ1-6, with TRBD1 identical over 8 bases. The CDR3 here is CSAQTGDSPLHF. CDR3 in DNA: TGCAGCGCCCAGACAGGGGATTCACCCCTCCACTTT.